Below, one T cell receptor beta chain is given with its context. Germline CDR1 SGHTS, CDR2 YDEGEE. With 0 bases removed from V and 4 bases from J, the gap between germline ends came to 10 bases. The CDR3 spans 14 residues. This sample was included in a study of blood T cell repertoires in COVID-19. Study-wide background: Sample material is recorded as cDNA or gDNA derived from T cells, B-cell-depleted T cells, or PBMCs.

How the authors handled the data: Amplifying reference gene primers gave estimates of nucleated cell counts. Clones were sequenced by immunoSEQ multiplex PCR, and TCRdb holds only the in-frame ones, with some missing. V, J and clone size are taken as reported in that table, and D and trimming were inferred from the DNA itself. The sample holds 35,000 to 50,000 clones, roughly nine tenths seen once. This sequence was found in a man between 65 and 79 years old with active COVID-19. The sequenced sample was peripheral blood. The rearrangement links TRBV5-8 to TRBJ1-2; D is ambiguous. CDR3 DNA sequence: TGTGCCAGCAGCTTGGATGAGGTACCCTATGGCTACACCTTC. This gives the protein CASSLDEVPYGYTF.